These T cell receptor beta chains were read from a single sample in a study of long-term antiretroviral therapy in people with HIV. Some clones are missing from TCRdb's copy, which holds only in-frame ones; the method was immunoSEQ multiplex PCR. Counted here are some 40,000 clones, over 80% occurring once; the ten biggest clones make up less than 8%. The material sequenced was unsorted PBMCs, taken 1 year after starting antiretroviral therapy. The receptor source for this set is a young man with HIV. Both conserved end residues are part of each CDR3. A D gene is named only where the DNA matches it firmly. The size of a clone is reported for some rows only, either as once, few or many, or as a class for expanded clones.

size	D	V	J	DNA	CDR3
NA	TRBD1	TRBV5-1	TRBJ1-1	TGCGCCAGCAGCCAGGGACAGCACACTGAAGCTTTCTTT	CASSQGQHTEAFF
NA	TRBD1	TRBV18	TRBJ1-1	TGTGCCAGCTCACCATGGGACAGACCTAACACTGAAGCTTTCTTT	CASSPWDRPNTEAFF
NA	TRBD1	TRBV2	TRBJ2-7	TGTGCCAGCAGTGAAGAGGGACAGGGTACCCACGAGCAGTACTTC	CASSEEGQGTHEQYF
NA	NA	TRBV29-1	TRBJ2-3	TGCAGCGTCAGAAATTCCGGGACACCTAGCACAGATACGCAGTATTTT	CSVRNSGTPSTDTQYF
NA	TRBD2	TRBV28	TRBJ2-3	TGTGCCAGCACCGTAGCGGGAGAAACAGATACGCAGTATTTT	CASTVAGETDTQYF
NA	NA	TRBV27	TRBJ1-5	TGTGCCAGCAGTCCCCGGACGGTAATTGGTCAGCCCCAGCATTTT	CASSPRTVIGQPQHF
NA	NA	TRBV4-1	TRBJ1-1	TGCGCCAGCAGCCCCACCACCGGCAGCCTGAACACTGAAGCTTTCTTT	CASSPTTGSLNTEAFF
NA	NA	TRBV10-3	TRBJ2-7	TGTGCCATCAGTGAGTCGGGCGAGCCTTACTACGAGCAGTACTTC	CAISESGEPYYEQYF
NA	NA	TRBV9	TRBJ2-2	TGTGCCAGCACCCCAGGGGAGTACGTAGTCGGGGAGCTGTTTTTT	CASTPGEYVVGELFF
NA	TRBD1	TRBV7-6	TRBJ2-7	TGTGCCAGCAGCTTTGGACAGGGTGAGGGGTCCTACGAGCAGTACTTC	CASSFGQGEGSYEQYF
NA	NA	TRBV5-4	TRBJ2-1	TGTGCCAGCAGCCCAGACCGCGATGAGCAGTTCTTC	CASSPDRDEQFF
NA	NA	TRBV19	TRBJ1-5	TGTGCCAGCAAGGCCTTAAACAGGGATTTCAATCAGCCCCAGCATTTT	CASKALNRDFNQPQHF
NA	TRBD1	TRBV4-3	TRBJ1-4	TGCGCCAGCGGCGGGACAGGGGCTGAAAAACTGTTTTTT	CASGGTGAEKLFF
few	NA	TRBV7-7	TRBJ2-2	TGTGCTAGCAGCTTAGAGACGAGCACCGGGGAGCTGTTTTTT	CASSLETSTGELFF
NA	TRBD2	TRBV5-1	TRBJ2-3	TGCGCCAGCAGTAACATAGGGAGGGCCGGGCAGGATACGCAGTATTTT	CASSNIGRAGQDTQYF
NA	NA	TRBV5-1	TRBJ2-2	TGCGCCAGCAGTCTTAACACCGGGGAGCTGTTTTTT	CASSLNTGELFF
few	NA	TRBV7-3	TRBJ2-2	TGTGCCAGCAGCTTAAGCGGGGCCGGGGAGCTGTTTTTT	CASSLSGAGELFF
NA	NA	TRBV6-5	TRBJ2-7	TGTGCCAGCAGCGGAACAGGGAGCTCCTACGAGCAGTACTTC	CASSGTGSSYEQYF
NA	TRBD1	TRBV6-1	TRBJ1-4	TGTGCCAGCAGTGTGGGACAGGGTAATGAAAAACTGTTTTTT	CASSVGQGNEKLFF
NA	TRBD1	TRBV14	TRBJ1-4	TGTGCCAGCACCCCAGGGACAGGGGCTTTTAATGAAAAACTGTTTTTT	CASTPGTGAFNEKLFF
few	NA	TRBV4-3	TRBJ2-7	TGCGCCAGCAGCCAAGATAGGACCGCTGGTTTTGACGAGCAGTACTTC	CASSQDRTAGFDEQYF
NA	NA	TRBV25-1	TRBJ2-2	TGTGCCAGCAAATCCTACGCGAACACCGGGGAGCTGTTTTTT	CASKSYANTGELFF
NA	TRBD1	TRBV5-5	TRBJ2-3	TGTGCCAGCAGCTTGGGGGACAGCAGCACAGATACGCAGTATTTT	CASSLGDSSTDTQYF
NA	NA	TRBV29-1	TRBJ2-1	TGCAGCGTTGATAGCAGGGAAGGTAGAGTCCACAATGAGCAGTTCTTC	CSVDSREGRVHNEQFF
NA	TRBD2	TRBV27	TRBJ2-7	TGTGCCAGCAGTGCCCTCGGGACTAGCGGGATGTACGAGCAGTACTTC	CASSALGTSGMYEQYF
NA	TRBD1	TRBV18	TRBJ2-2	TGTGCCAGCACGAGGGGACAGGGGGCCATCGGGGAGCTGTTTTTT	CASTRGQGAIGELFF
NA	NA	TRBV5-4	TRBJ1-5	TGTGCCAGCAGCTTGCGGGGGAGCGATCAGCCCCAGCATTTT	CASSLRGSDQPQHF
NA	TRBD1	TRBV2	TRBJ2-7	TGTGCCAGCAGCGACAGGGGAGAGCGCGAGCAGTACTTC	CASSDRGEREQYF
NA	NA	TRBV4-1	TRBJ1-1	TGCGCCAGCAGCCAAGAAGGGACTCTGAACACTGAAGCTTTCTTT	CASSQEGTLNTEAFF
NA	NA	TRBV4-2	TRBJ2-1	TGTGCCAGCAGCCAAGGGCCGGGGGCGGATGAGCAGTTCTTC	CASSQGPGADEQFF
NA	NA	TRBV9	TRBJ1-2	TGTGCCAGCAGCGTAGAAGATAACTATGGCTACACCTTC	CASSVEDNYGYTF
NA	NA	TRBV15	TRBJ1-5	TGTGCCACCAGCAGAGGGGTCGCCCCGAGGGGGAGCAATCAGCCCCAGCATTTT	CATSRGVAPRGSNQPQHF
NA	NA	TRBV4-1	TRBJ2-5	TGCGCCAGCAGCCGAGAAAGTAGGGGTGAGACCCAGTACTTC	CASSRESRGETQYF
NA	NA	TRBV5-1	TRBJ2-1	TGCGCCAGCAGTTTCCTCCAAGGGAGGGGGCCGAATTTTGAGCAGTTCTTC	CASSFLQGRGPNFEQFF
few	NA	TRBV6-5	TRBJ1-4	TGTGCCAGCAGTTACACTATTGGCAGTAAACTTGAAAAACTGTTTTTT	CASSYTIGSKLEKLFF
NA	NA	TRBV5-1	TRBJ2-7	TGCGCCAGCAGCACCTGGGAGGGGGGCCCCTACGAGCAGTACTTC	CASSTWEGGPYEQYF
NA	NA	TRBV6-5	TRBJ1-2	TGTGCCAGCAGTGCATCGGGACGGTTCCTCGGCTACACCTTC	CASSASGRFLGYTF
NA	NA	TRBV11-1	TRBJ2-1	TGTGCCAGCAGCCTAGAGGGGGAGAATTACAATGAGCAGTTCTTC	CASSLEGENYNEQFF
once	NA	TRBV14	TRBJ2-7	TGTGCCAGCAGCCCGTTTGACACTCCCGTCTACGAGCAGTACTTC	CASSPFDTPVYEQYF
NA	TRBD1	TRBV6-1	TRBJ1-2	TGTGCCAGCAGTGGGACAGGGGACTATGGCTACACCTTC	CASSGTGDYGYTF
NA	TRBD1	TRBV18	TRBJ2-7	TGTGCCAGCTCACCGGACAGGTACGAGCAGTACTTC	CASSPDRYEQYF
NA	NA	TRBV28	TRBJ2-1	TGTGCCAGCAGGCAGGGTAGGGTCTACAATGAGCAGTTCTTC	CASRQGRVYNEQFF
NA	NA	TRBV7-2	TRBJ2-7	TGTGCCAGCAGCTTCTCCCTTTTCTACGAGCAGTACTTC	CASSFSLFYEQYF
once	NA	TRBV4-2	TRBJ1-2	TGTGCCAGCAGCCAAGAGGGGGGCGGGAAAGCTAACTATGGCTACACCTTC	CASSQEGGGKANYGYTF
NA	NA	TRBV7-8	TRBJ2-5	TGTGCCAGCAGCTTCGGGACGGGTCGGGAGACCCAGTACTTC	CASSFGTGRETQYF
NA	NA	TRBV6-5	TRBJ1-1	TGTGCCAGCAGCTTAGGTCTGAACACTGAAGCTTTCTTT	CASSLGLNTEAFF
NA	NA	TRBV5-1	TRBJ1-1	TGCGCCAGCAGCTTGGGACTGAGGAACACTGAAGCTTTCTTT	CASSLGLRNTEAFF
NA	TRBD2	TRBV7-9	TRBJ2-7	TGTGCCAGCAGCTTTGAGCGGGATGACGACGAGCAGTACTTC	CASSFERDDDEQYF
NA	NA	TRBV5-5	TRBJ1-5	TGTGCCAGCAGCTTGGGGCAGGGGAAGGAGCCCCAGCATTTT	CASSLGQGKEPQHF
few	TRBD2	TRBV4-1	TRBJ2-7	TGCGCCAGCAGCCGAGGACTAGCGGGGACCTACGAGCAGTACTTC	CASSRGLAGTYEQYF
NA	NA	TRBV27	TRBJ2-7	TGTGCCAGCAGTTTAGGGGCAGGGAACTACGAGCAGTACTTC	CASSLGAGNYEQYF
NA	NA	TRBV5-1	TRBJ2-1	TGCGCCAGCAGCCCGACAGGTTCCTACAATGAGCAGTTCTTC	CASSPTGSYNEQFF
NA	TRBD2	TRBV5-8	TRBJ2-7	TGTGCCAGCAGCTTGGGGCGGGAGCTCGACGAGCAGTACTTC	CASSLGRELDEQYF
NA	NA	TRBV4-3	TRBJ1-2	TGCGCCAGCAGCCAGAGCCGGGAACCCACCTATGGCTACACCTTC	CASSQSREPTYGYTF
NA	NA	TRBV18	TRBJ1-2	TGTGCCAGCTCACCAAAATCCCAGGGAAGCGGCTACACCTTC	CASSPKSQGSGYTF